These 26 T cell receptor beta chains were all obtained from the same sample, sequenced in a study of CD8+CD57+ T cells in acquired aplastic anemia. Investigators profiled TCR beta VDJ and CDR3 from genomic DNA template. One entry per CDR3 protein, called by TCRdb with MiXCR from the reads. The data hold hundreds of thousands of distinct CDR3 sequences, with about a third observed a single time. Whoever was chosen for sequencing had shown CD8+CD57+ cell expansion by flow cytometry. The sample consisted of sorted CD4+, CD8+, or CD8+CD57+ T cells (not recorded which) from PBMCs. These receptors came from a human donor with aplastic anemia.

This clonotype showed up many times. DNA for the CDR3: TGTGCCAGCAGCTTAGGAACCCAGGGCTCACCCCTCCACTTT. Translating gives CASSLGTQGSPLHF. The rearrangement links TRBV7-8 to TRBJ1-6; perhaps TRBD1 as D (5 bases). Germline V gives CDR1 SGHVS, CDR2 FQNEAQ. Between the trimmed V and J ends, which lost 1 base and 10 bases, there was a span of 11 bases. This CDR3 is built from 14 residues.

In the case of this clonotype: Being one base from a much bigger clone, this may be a read error. The chain recombines TRBV20-1 with TRBJ1-5, with 7 bases lining up with TRBD2. The end of the DNA is better explained by TRBJ2-3, so the J call may be wrong. CDR1 is DFQATT, CDR2 SNEGSKA, per germline (reference sequence). CDR3 length: 13 amino acids. CDR3 nucleotides: TGCAGTGCTAGAGGGGGAGGGGAACAGCCCCAGTATTTT. Protein sequence: CSARGGGEQPQYF.

This clonotype came up many times. The chain uses TRBV27 and TRBJ2-7, with D uncertain. CDR3 length equals 13 residues. Germline CDR1 and CDR2: MNHEY and SMNVEV (reference sequence). Between the trimmed V and J ends, which lost 6 bases and 2 bases, there was a span of 11 bases. The CDR3 region has the DNA TGTGCCAGCAGCCCCGGGCAAACCTACGAGCAGTACTTC. Residues: CASSPGQTYEQYF.

The chain links TRBV7-2 to TRBJ1-2; TRBD1 aligns across 7 bases. CDR3 length: 13 amino acids. Germline V gene data show CDR1 as SGHTA and CDR2 as FQGNSA. V dropped 4 bases and J dropped 6; count of bases not matched to a gene: 5. The CDR3 bases are TGTGCCAGCAGCTCGACAGGGATAAATGGCTACACCTTC. Translating gives CASSSTGINGYTF. The entire variable domain, with the rest obtained from reference TRBV7-2 and TRBJ1-2, is as follows: GAGVSQSPSNKVTEKGKDVELRCDPISGHTALYWYRQSLGQGLEFLIYFQGNSAPDKSGLPSDRFSAERTGGSVSTLTIQRTQQEDSAVYLCASSSTGINGYTFGSGTRLTVV.

This clonotype was counted only a few times. The chain employs TRBV20-1 and TRBJ1-6; D uncertain. Trimming left V 7 bases short and J 0 bases short, with 13 bases between. Germline lookup yields CDR1 DFQATT and CDR2 SNEGSKA (reference sequence). The CDR3 contains 15 residues. In DNA, the CDR3 is TGCAGTGTTAGCCAGGAAAGCTCCTATAATTCACCCCTCCACTTT. Its protein is CSVSQESSYNSPLHF.

The chain carries TRBV3-1 and TRBJ1-5; D may be TRBD1 (6 bases). This CDR3 contains 15 residues. Germline loops: CDR1 LGHDT, CDR2 YNNKEL (reference sequence). Trimming removed 4 bases at V and 0 bases at J, with 10 bases between. The CDR3 reads CASSLGHYSNQPQHF. CDR3 in DNA: TGTGCCAGCAGCCTGGGACATTATAGCAATCAGCCCCAGCATTTT.

At least ten counts were recorded for this clonotype. This rearrangement joins TRBV24-1 to TRBJ2-2, with unresolved D. This CDR3 is built from 13 residues. Germline V CDR1 and CDR2: KGHDR, SFDVKD. The CDR3 DNA follows: TGTGCACTTAGAGGTCCCGGTGGCGGGGAGCTGTTTTTT. Translated: CALRGPGGGELFF.

CDR3 sequence: CATSGGGGGYGYTF. Written as DNA, the CDR3 is TGTGCCACCAGCGGGGGTGGTGGAGGCTATGGCTACACCTTC. V is TRBV24-1 and J is TRBJ1-2; maybe TRBD1 (5 bases). The ends were cut back, 7 bases at V and 4 bases at J, with 15 bases in the middle. In germline, CDR1 is KGHDR, CDR2 SFDVKD. This CDR3 is 14 amino acids long.

This clonotype was picked up a small number of times. The chain recombines TRBV6-1 with TRBJ1-2; 10 nucleotides match TRBD1. Germline CDR1 and CDR2: MNHNS and SASEGT. The CDR3 covers 15 residues. V lost 7 bases and J lost 3; bases outside the gene matches: 8. The CDR3 DNA follows: TGTGCCAGCAAGGAATCCGGGACAGGGGACTATGGCTACACCTTC. This codes for CASKESGTGDYGYTF.

This clonotype was counted ten times or more. The chain carries TRBV2 and TRBJ2-1; 10 bases align to TRBD1. J lost 7 bases, V lost 7 bases, and 10 bases had no gene match. The CDR3 spans 15 residues. Germline V gene data show CDR1 as SNHLY and CDR2 as FYNNEI. CDR3 bases: TGTGCCAGCATCGAGAGGGACAGGGGTTGGAATGAGCAGTTCTTC. Amino acid sequence: CASIERDRGWNEQFF.

The V and J genes are TRBV5-4 and TRBJ2-7, with no clear D. The CDR3 loop spans 14 amino acids. From germline, CDR1 is SGHNT and CDR2 YYREEE (reference sequence). The V end lost 4 bases, the J end lost 3 bases, and 14 bases lay between the germline ends. The chain's CDR3 is CASSKPGPDYEQYF. CDR3 nucleotide sequence: TGTGCCAGCAGCAAACCGGGTCCGGACTACGAGCAGTACTTC.

This clonotype showed up just a few times. This CDR3 reads CASSRGRGASYNSPLHF. CDR3 sequence (DNA): TGTGCCAGCAGCCGCGGTAGGGGCGCATCCTATAATTCACCCCTCCACTTT. The chain is built from TRBV7-2 and TRBJ1-6; D is perhaps TRBD1 (5 bases). Per the germline V gene, CDR1 is SGHTA and CDR2 is FQGNSA. V was pared by 5 bases and J by 1 base, with 15 bases between. This CDR3 is built from 17 residues.

The chain carries TRBV30 and TRBJ2-7; D possibly corresponds to TRBD1 (5 bases). CDR3 length: 13 residues. V dropped 3 bases and J dropped 4 bases, with 13 bases sitting between them. Germline CDR1 and CDR2: GTSNPN and SVGIG (reference sequence). The CDR3, as DNA: TGTGCCTGGAGCCAGACGTCAGGGTACGAGCAGTACTTC. Protein sequence: CAWSQTSGYEQYF. Using reference TRBV30 and TRBJ2-7 for the parts outside the CDR3, the full variable domain is SQTIHQWPATLVQPVGSPLSLECTVEGTSNPNLYWYRQAAGRGLQLLFYSVGIGQISSEVPQNLSASRPQDRQFILSSKKLLLSDSGFYLCAWSQTSGYEQYFGPGTRLTVT.

There are a few counts of this clonotype. The gene calls are TRBV7-3 and TRBJ2-3; D is possibly TRBD2 (6 bases). From germline, CDR1 is SGHTA and CDR2 FQGTGA. Deletions cut 5 bases from V and 8 bases from J, with 11 bases between. The CDR3 is 12 amino acids. This chain's CDR3 is CASSQVEGTQYF. The CDR3 DNA reads TGTGCCAGCAGCCAAGTGGAGGGTACGCAGTATTTT.

The V call is TRBV20-1, the J call TRBJ2-5, with 9 bases fitting TRBD1. Germline V gene lookup returns CDR1 DFQATT and CDR2 SNEGSKA (reference sequence). V lost 0 bases to trimming and J lost 4 bases; unmatched junction nucleotides: 6. This CDR3 spans 15 amino acids. For the CDR3, the DNA is TGCAGTGCTAGAGACTCGGACAGGGGTGCAGAGACCCAGTACTTC. Its translation is CSARDSDRGAETQYF.

Turning to this clonotype: Being one base from a much bigger clone, this may be a read error. The chain employs TRBV20-1 and TRBJ2-5, with 13 bases fitting TRBD2. CDR3 length: 14 residues. Germline V lookup: CDR1 DFQATT, CDR2 SNEGSKA (reference sequence). Here the CDR3 reads CGARGLAGRETQYF. In DNA, the CDR3 is TGCGGTGCTAGGGGACTAGCGGGACGAGAGACCCAGTACTTC.

The rearrangement links TRBV6-5 to TRBJ1-3; tentatively, D is TRBD1 (5 bases). Germline V gives CDR1 MNHEY, CDR2 SVGAGI. CDR3 length equals 13 residues. Trimming pared 4 bases from V and 4 bases from J, leaving 8 bases between. The CDR3 spells CASSFTGGNTIYF. CDR3 in DNA: TGTGCCAGCAGTTTTACAGGAGGAAACACCATATATTTT.

This clonotype has a count of ten or more. This rearrangement joins TRBV25-1 to TRBJ2-7; D is possibly TRBD2 (5 bases). Looked up from germline, CDR1 is MGHDK and CDR2 is SYGVNS. The ends were cut back, 1 base at V and 4 bases at J, with 11 bases in the middle. The CDR3 covers 14 residues. DNA of the CDR3: TGTGCCAGCAGTGAATCGGGCAGGACTTACGAGCAGTACTTC. Translating gives CASSESGRTYEQYF.

V gene TRBV20-1 combines with J gene TRBJ2-1; D not resolved. Trimming cost V 2 bases and J 2 bases, with 7 bases left between them. Germline CDR1 DFQATT, CDR2 SNEGSKA (reference sequence). This CDR3 is built from 13 residues. CDR3 DNA sequence: TGCAGTGCTAGAATAACTCCCTACAATGAGCAGTTCTTC. This codes for CSARITPYNEQFF.

Regarding this clonotype: The junction departs from germline at one end; a sequencing error may be responsible. The V and J genes are TRBV5-1 and TRBJ1-4, with 10 nucleotides matching TRBD1. The CDR3 sequence is 15 residues long. Germline CDR1 reads SGHRS; CDR2 reads YFSETQ. CDR3 in amino acids: CASSLEGQGGERLFF. The CDR3 bases are TGCGCCAGCAGCTTGGAAGGACAGGGGGGAGAAAGACTGTTTTTT. Full variable domain (missing parts from reference TRBV5-1 and TRBJ1-4): KAGVTQTPRYLIKTRGQQVTLSCSPISGHRSVSWYQQTPGQGLQFLFEYFSETQRNKGNFPGRFSGRQFSNSRSEMNVSTLELGDSALYLCASSLEGQGGERLFFGSGTQLSVL.

In its sample, this clonotype was seen a few times. The chain uses TRBV20-1 and TRBJ2-7; D possibly corresponds to TRBD2 (5 bases). Germline assignment: CDR1 DFQATT and CDR2 SNEGSKA (reference sequence). This CDR3 has 14 amino acids. V was shortened by 2 bases and J by 5 bases, with 16 bases between the two germline ends. CDR3 protein: CSARSLSSLDEQYF. In DNA form, the CDR3 reads TGCAGTGCTAGAAGTCTTTCTAGCTTGGACGAGCAGTACTTC.

As to this clonotype: A single base separates this from a much larger clone, so it may be a read error. The chain has TRBV7-2 and TRBJ1-6; the match to TRBD1 covers 7 bases. Germline loops: CDR1 SGHTA, CDR2 FQGNSA. The CDR3 covers 17 residues. J gave up 15 bases and V 0 bases, and 17 bases lay outside the gene matches. The CDR3 sequence: CASSLAWGRGQFHLLHF. For the CDR3, the DNA is TGTGCCAGCAGCTTAGCGTGGGGGAGGGGACAGTTTCATCTCCTCCACTTT.

The genes are TRBV20-1 and TRBJ2-5, with 8 bases aligning to TRBD1. V shed 7 bases, J shed 5 bases, and the junction held 9 bases outside the gene matches. Looked up from germline, CDR1 is DFQATT and CDR2 is SNEGSKA (reference sequence). The CDR3 length is 13 residues. CDR3 residues: CSVRTGSLETQYF. DNA for the CDR3: TGCAGTGTTCGGACAGGGAGCTTGGAGACCCAGTACTTC.

The chain links TRBV4-3 to TRBJ1-2; D may be TRBD1 (6 bases). The CDR3 runs 15 residues. V was cut by 0 bases and J by 8 bases, with 16 bases left in between. CDR1 LGHNA and CDR2 YSLEER come from the germline V gene. The CDR3 DNA sequence: TGCGCCAGCAGCCAAGATCAAATGGGGGCGGTAGGCTACACCTTC. Translation gives CASSQDQMGAVGYTF.

This clonotype was observed at least ten times. The CDR3: CASSVGASSYNEQFF. CDR3 coding DNA: TGTGCCAGCAGCGTTGGGGCGAGCTCCTACAATGAGCAGTTCTTC. The rearrangement uses TRBV9 and TRBJ2-1; tentatively, D is TRBD1 (5 bases). In germline, CDR1 is SGDLS, CDR2 YYNGEE. This CDR3 has 15 residues. Trimming removed 2 bases at V and 0 bases at J, with 9 bases between. The whole variable domain, remainder taken from reference TRBV9 and TRBJ2-1, is DSGVTQTPKHLITATGQRVTLRCSPRSGDLSVYWYQQSLDQGLQFLIQYYNGEERAKGNILERFSAQQFPDLHSELNLSSLELGDSALYFCASSVGASSYNEQFFGPGTRLTVL.

In this sample, this clonotype turned up many times. The chain uses TRBV7-9 and TRBJ2-7, with D maybe TRBD1 (6 bases). Germline V gives CDR1 SEHNR, CDR2 FQNEAQ (reference sequence). This CDR3 comprises 15 residues. Trimming shortened V by 5 bases and J by 2 bases, and 16 bases separated the two germline ends. CDR3 protein: CASSGKGVSAYEQYF. The CDR3 coding sequence is TGTGCCAGCAGCGGCAAGGGGGTTTCAGCCTACGAGCAGTACTTC.